The rows below give T cell receptor beta chains drawn from one sample of a study of T cell responses to AZD1222 COVID-19 vaccine. Clones were read by immunoSEQ multiplex PCR, and TCRdb kept only the in-frame ones, dropping some. The data show approximately 96,000 clones, with around 84% seen just once and 5.6% held by the top ten. The specimen was peripheral blood, collected 28 days after the second AZD1222 dose. The receptors here all came from an adult who received the AZD1222 COVID-19 vaccine. Each CDR3 is given with its conserved first and last residue. A D gene is named only where the DNA matches it firmly. Size tells how often a clone was seen (once, few, many) or the class of an expanded clone, and some rows leave it out.

D: .
V: TRBV27
size: .
J: TRBJ2-7
CDR3: CASSLSQGEQYF
DNA: TGTGCCAGCAGTTTATCACAGGGCGAGCAGTACTTC

D: .
V: TRBV2
size: .
J: TRBJ2-3
CDR3: CASGGVGTDTQYF
DNA: TGTGCCAGCGGGGGAGTAGGAACAGATACGCAGTATTTT

D: .
V: TRBV7-2
size: .
J: TRBJ2-1
CDR3: CASSLWEYNEQFF
DNA: TGTGCCAGCAGCCTGTGGGAATACAATGAGCAGTTCTTC

D: .
V: TRBV27
size: .
J: TRBJ1-4
CDR3: CASSSGEDEKLFF
DNA: TGTGCCAGCAGTTCCGGGGAGGATGAAAAACTGTTTTTT

D: .
V: TRBV18
size: .
J: TRBJ1-2
CDR3: CASSPNGGSWGVGYGYTF
DNA: TGTGCCAGCTCACCAAACGGTGGCAGTTGGGGGGTGGGCTATGGCTACACCTTC

D: TRBD1
V: TRBV28
size: .
J: TRBJ2-7
CDR3: CASRQGAYEQYF
DNA: TGTGCCAGCAGACAGGGGGCTTACGAGCAGTACTTC

D: TRBD2
V: TRBV30
size: .
J: TRBJ2-1
CDR3: CAWGGTSGSRDEQFF
DNA: TGTGCCTGGGGGGGGACTAGCGGGAGTAGGGATGAGCAGTTCTTC

D: TRBD1
V: TRBV5-1
size: .
J: TRBJ1-2
CDR3: CASSGGQANYGYTF
DNA: TGCGCCAGCAGCGGAGGACAGGCGAACTATGGCTACACCTTC

D: TRBD2
V: TRBV10-3
size: .
J: TRBJ2-7
CDR3: CAISGNTGLVDEQYF
DNA: TGTGCCATCAGTGGCAACACGGGACTAGTCGACGAGCAGTACTTC

D: TRBD1
V: TRBV4-2
size: few
J: TRBJ2-2
CDR3: CASSQIPGGGELFF
DNA: TGTGCCAGCAGCCAGATCCCAGGGGGCGGGGAGCTGTTTTTT

D: .
V: TRBV25-1
size: few
J: TRBJ2-7
CDR3: CASSAYYEQYF
DNA: TGTGCCAGCAGCGCTTACTACGAGCAGTACTTC

D: TRBD1
V: TRBV28
size: .
J: TRBJ1-2
CDR3: CASSSPGQIIGYTF
DNA: TGTGCCAGCAGTTCGCCGGGACAGATTATTGGCTACACCTTC

D: TRBD2
V: TRBV7-9
size: .
J: TRBJ2-7
CDR3: CASSLAGEGRTIYEQYF
DNA: TGTGCCAGCAGCTTAGCTGGGGAGGGCAGAACGATCTACGAGCAGTACTTC

D: .
V: TRBV5-1
size: .
J: TRBJ2-2
CDR3: CASSLDTTLNTGELFF
DNA: TGCGCCAGCAGCTTGGACACAACATTGAACACCGGGGAGCTGTTTTTT

D: .
V: TRBV5-1
size: .
J: TRBJ2-6
CDR3: CASSFSGSGANVLTF
DNA: TGCGCCAGCAGCTTCAGTGGCTCTGGGGCCAACGTCCTGACTTTC

D: .
V: TRBV6-1
size: .
J: TRBJ1-5
CDR3: CASSEARWPRTDQPQHF
DNA: TGTGCCAGCAGTGAAGCTCGCTGGCCTCGGACAGATCAGCCCCAGCATTTT

D: TRBD1
V: TRBV7-9
size: .
J: TRBJ1-3
CDR3: CASSVQGGRGLGGNTIYF
DNA: TGTGCCAGCAGCGTCCAAGGGGGCAGGGGGCTCGGTGGAAACACCATATATTTT

D: .
V: TRBV6-4
size: .
J: TRBJ2-7
CDR3: CASSAEAGLGEQYF
DNA: TGTGCCAGCAGTGCGGAGGCGGGGCTTGGCGAGCAGTACTTC

D: TRBD1
V: TRBV28
size: .
J: TRBJ1-2
CDR3: CASSSSATPGQGANYGYTF
DNA: TGTGCCAGCAGTTCGTCCGCGACTCCGGGACAGGGGGCCAACTATGGCTACACCTTC

D: .
V: TRBV18
size: once
J: TRBJ1-1
CDR3: CASSPPGTGNTEAFF
DNA: TGTGCCAGCTCACCGCCAGGGACGGGGAACACTGAAGCTTTCTTT

D: .
V: TRBV30
size: .
J: TRBJ2-5
CDR3: CAWGHQETQYF
DNA: TGTGCCTGGGGCCACCAAGAGACCCAGTACTTC

D: .
V: TRBV12-3/TRBV12-4
size: .
J: TRBJ2-1
CDR3: CASTKDSYNEQFF
DNA: TGTGCCAGCACCAAGGACTCCTACAATGAGCAGTTCTTC

D: .
V: TRBV18
size: .
J: TRBJ1-1
CDR3: CASSPMGGTEAFF
DNA: TGTGCCAGCTCACCGATGGGGGGCACTGAAGCTTTCTTT

D: .
V: TRBV10-2
size: .
J: TRBJ2-1
CDR3: CASSPAGVFSNEQFF
DNA: TGCGCCAGCAGTCCCGCAGGGGTTTTTTCCAATGAGCAGTTCTTC

D: .
V: TRBV2
size: .
J: TRBJ1-2
CDR3: CASSEQGSEVYGYTF
DNA: TGTGCCAGCAGTGAACAGGGATCTGAGGTCTATGGCTACACCTTC

D: .
V: TRBV30
size: .
J: TRBJ2-1
CDR3: CAWSLDGYNEQFF
DNA: TGTGCCTGGAGCCTGGACGGGTACAATGAGCAGTTCTTC

D: .
V: TRBV6-5
size: .
J: TRBJ1-5
CDR3: CASRWENNQPQHF
DNA: TGTGCCAGCAGATGGGAAAACAATCAGCCCCAGCATTTT

D: .
V: TRBV9
size: .
J: TRBJ2-5
CDR3: CASSRFETQYF
DNA: TGTGCCAGCAGCCGTTTTGAGACCCAGTACTTC

D: TRBD2
V: TRBV7-6
size: .
J: TRBJ2-3
CDR3: CASSLNGGLAPADTQYF
DNA: TGTGCCAGCAGCTTAAACGGAGGACTAGCACCGGCAGATACGCAGTATTTT

D: .
V: TRBV11-3
size: .
J: TRBJ2-1
CDR3: CASSLDGADNEQFF
DNA: TGTGCCAGCAGCTTAGACGGGGCCGACAATGAGCAGTTCTTC

D: TRBD1
V: TRBV18
size: .
J: TRBJ1-5
CDR3: CASSPPLGQGEQPQHF
DNA: TGTGCCAGCTCACCACCCCTGGGACAGGGGGAACAGCCCCAGCATTTT

D: .
V: TRBV7-7
size: once
J: TRBJ2-7
CDR3: CASSPGPGREQYF
DNA: TGTGCTAGCAGCCCAGGCCCCGGGCGCGAGCAGTACTTC

D: .
V: TRBV3-1/TRBV3-2
size: .
J: TRBJ1-2
CDR3: CASSQDSGGEVSYGYTF
DNA: TGTGCCAGCAGCCAAGATTCGGGAGGGGAGGTTAGCTATGGCTACACCTTC